This TCR beta chain is from a study of CD8+ T cells in alopecia areata. Notes on the study in general: Numerous expanded lesional clones remained in scalp and blood during tofacitinib. Sequencing of scalp samples also includes resident alphabeta T cells from normal skin. Expanded CD8+ clones among the top 100, as well as scalp clonality, were significantly decreased by tofacitinib. Across lesional scalp, and particularly alopecia totalis/universalis, clonality surpassed that of normal scalp.

This clone was counted a few times. Its cognate antigen is unknown. Extraction of RNA preceded its reverse transcription into cDNA, which served as the sequencing template. The data were produced by immunoSEQ multiplex PCR, yet TCRdb's version contains in-frame clones alone and is incomplete. The data contain roughly 5,000 clones, about 65% of them singletons. Trimming stripped 6 bases from V and 4 bases from J, with 10 bases between. Germline lookup yields CDR1 SGHTS and CDR2 YDEGEE. CDR3 length: 12 amino acids. As for treatment: oral pan-JAK inhibitor, 5-10 mg twice daily. Both peripheral blood and punch biopsies of lesional scalp skin were obtained from patients who had alopecia areata.

The clonotype originates from a human donor with alopecia areata. Here the sequenced sample was skin, taken at week 24, from a patient treated with tofacitinib. The V call is TRBV5-8, the J call TRBJ1-2, with D hard to call. The CDR3 DNA follows: TGTGCCAGCACTAAGGGTCTCTATGGCTACACCTTC. Residues: CASTKGLYGYTF.